This is a list of T cell receptor beta chains from one sample in a study of shared clonotypes between healthy human individuals. The method was immunoSEQ multiplex PCR; TCRdb's version includes in-frame clones alone and lacks a portion of them. This sample has approximately 2.3 million clones, with 85% to 95% found just once. Source material: naive CD4+ T cells from PBMCs. These receptors were obtained from a man between 18 and 29 years old in good health. Some clones in this sample may be carry-over from other donors' samples. Each CDR3 is given with its conserved first and last residue. Each record gives: D gene, J gene, clone size, V gene, CDR3 DNA, CDR3 protein. D genes are given only for firm matches. Rows give clone size only sometimes, using once, few, many, or a class for an expanded clone.

D: .; J: TRBJ2-3; size: .; V: TRBV4-1; DNA: TGCGCCAGCAGCCAAGGACTACAGACTAGCACAGATACGCAGTATTTT; CDR3: CASSQGLQTSTDTQYF
D: .; J: TRBJ1-1; size: .; V: TRBV28; DNA: TGTGCCAGCAGCTTACCCGGCAACGGGGGGCTCTCTAAAGCTTTCTTT; CDR3: CASSLPGNGGLSKAFF
D: .; J: TRBJ1-3; size: .; V: TRBV4-3; DNA: TGCGCCAGCAGCCAAGAGGAAGGATCTGGAAACACCATATATTTT; CDR3: CASSQEEGSGNTIYF
D: .; J: TRBJ2-4; size: few; V: TRBV28; DNA: TGTGCCAGCAGTTTACCTGGGAGCAACTATGGCATTCAGTACTTC; CDR3: CASSLPGSNYGIQYF
D: .; J: TRBJ1-1; size: .; V: TRBV5-1; DNA: TGCGCCAGCAGCTCGGCAGGGTGGACAGAAGCTTTCTTT; CDR3: CASSSAGWTEAFF
D: .; J: TRBJ1-1; size: .; V: TRBV6-1; DNA: TGTGCCAGCAGCCTCGGGACTACCGAAGCTTTCTTT; CDR3: CASSLGTTEAFF
D: .; J: TRBJ1-2; size: .; V: TRBV28; DNA: TGTGCCAGCAGCTCAAAGGGGTCCTTGGATGGCTACACCTTC; CDR3: CASSSKGSLDGYTF
D: .; J: TRBJ2-4; size: once; V: TRBV6-6; DNA: TGTGCCAGCAGTCCAGGGTTAGCCAAAAACATTCAGTACTTC; CDR3: CASSPGLAKNIQYF
D: .; J: TRBJ2-7; size: .; V: TRBV5-4; DNA: TGTGCCAGCAGCTCCCCCGACCGGTATAAGCAGTACTTC; CDR3: CASSSPDRYKQYF
D: TRBD2; J: TRBJ2-5; size: .; V: TRBV27; DNA: TGTGCCAGCAGTCCCGGGACTAGCGGCCAAGAGACCCAGTACTTC; CDR3: CASSPGTSGQETQYF
D: .; J: TRBJ2-3; size: .; V: TRBV9; DNA: TGTGCCAGCAGCGTAGGGGAGGGGGCGACGACGCAGTATTTT; CDR3: CASSVGEGATTQYF
D: .; J: TRBJ1-2; size: .; V: TRBV5-6; DNA: TGTGCCAGCAGCGCGGTTAGCAGGGACTATGGCTACACCTTC; CDR3: CASSAVSRDYGYTF